This T cell receptor (beta chain) was obtained from a study of identifying expanded T cells in peripheral blood. Using immunoSEQ multiplex PCR, the repertoire was profiled, and TCRdb retains in-frame clones only, with some absent. The repertoire consists of 100,000 to 150,000 clones, with 80% to 90% occurring once and the leading ten covering around 8.4%. The germline V gene has CDR1 WNHNN and CDR2 SYGVQD (reference sequence). V was clipped by 7 bases and J by 1 base; unmatched bases: 5. The CDR3 sequence is 15 residues long. Input material: blood. This clonotype was obtained from a person between 18 and 75 years old in good health. J is TRBJ2-3 and V is TRBV10-1, with 10 bases identical to TRBD2. The CDR3 region has the DNA TGCGCCAGCACCATACTAGCGGGATGCACAGATACGCAGTATTTT. Protein sequence: CASTILAGCTDTQYF.